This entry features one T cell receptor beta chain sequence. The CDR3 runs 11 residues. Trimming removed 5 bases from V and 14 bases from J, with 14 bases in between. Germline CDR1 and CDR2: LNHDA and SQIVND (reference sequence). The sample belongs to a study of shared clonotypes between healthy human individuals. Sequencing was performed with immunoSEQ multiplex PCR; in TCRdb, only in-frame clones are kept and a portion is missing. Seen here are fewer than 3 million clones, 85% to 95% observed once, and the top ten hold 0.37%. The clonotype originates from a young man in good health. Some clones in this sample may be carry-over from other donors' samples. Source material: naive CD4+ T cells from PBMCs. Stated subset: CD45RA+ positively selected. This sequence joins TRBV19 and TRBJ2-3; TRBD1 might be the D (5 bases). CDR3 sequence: CASSFNNRWYF. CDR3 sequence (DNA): TGTGCCAGTAGTTTCAATAACAGGTGGTATTTT.